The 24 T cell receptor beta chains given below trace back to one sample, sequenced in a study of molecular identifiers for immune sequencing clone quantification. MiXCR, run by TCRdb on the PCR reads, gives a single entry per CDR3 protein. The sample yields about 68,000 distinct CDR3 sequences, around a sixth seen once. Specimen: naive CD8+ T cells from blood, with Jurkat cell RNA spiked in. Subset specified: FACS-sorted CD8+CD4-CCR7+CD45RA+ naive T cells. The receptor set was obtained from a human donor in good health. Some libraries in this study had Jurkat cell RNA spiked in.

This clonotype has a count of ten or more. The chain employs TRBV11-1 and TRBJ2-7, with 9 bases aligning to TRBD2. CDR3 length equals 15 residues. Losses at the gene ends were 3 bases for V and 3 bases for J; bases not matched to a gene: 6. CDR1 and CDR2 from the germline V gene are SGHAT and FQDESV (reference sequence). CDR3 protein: CASSFQAGGGYEQYF. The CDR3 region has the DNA TGTGCCAGCAGCTTCCAAGCGGGAGGTGGCTACGAGCAGTACTTC.

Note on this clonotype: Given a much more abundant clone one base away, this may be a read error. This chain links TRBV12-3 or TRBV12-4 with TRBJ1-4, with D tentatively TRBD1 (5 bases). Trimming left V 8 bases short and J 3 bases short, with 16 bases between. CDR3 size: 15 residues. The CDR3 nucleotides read TGTGCCAGCGCCGCCGGGGGGACGGCTAATGAAAAACTGTTTTTT. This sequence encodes CASAAGGTANEKLFF.

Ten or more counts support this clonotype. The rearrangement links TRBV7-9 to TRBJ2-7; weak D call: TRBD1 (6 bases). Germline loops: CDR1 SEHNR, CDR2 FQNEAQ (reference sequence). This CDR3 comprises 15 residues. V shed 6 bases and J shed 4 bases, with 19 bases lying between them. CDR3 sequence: CASSPPGTPVYEQYF. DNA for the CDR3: TGTGCCAGCAGTCCCCCCGGGACACCCGTTTACGAGCAGTACTTC.

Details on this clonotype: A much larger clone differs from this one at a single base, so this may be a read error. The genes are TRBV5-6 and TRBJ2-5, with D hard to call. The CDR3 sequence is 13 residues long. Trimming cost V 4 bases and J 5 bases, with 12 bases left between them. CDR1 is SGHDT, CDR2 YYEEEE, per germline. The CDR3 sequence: CASSPEMFETQYF. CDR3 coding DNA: TGTGCCAGCAGCCCGGAGATGTTTGAGACCCAGTACTTC.

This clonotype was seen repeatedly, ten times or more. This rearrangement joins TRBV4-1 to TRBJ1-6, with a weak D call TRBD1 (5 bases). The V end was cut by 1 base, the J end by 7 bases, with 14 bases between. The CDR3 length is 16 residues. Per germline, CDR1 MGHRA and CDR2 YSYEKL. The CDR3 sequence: CASSQVTVTWNSPLHF. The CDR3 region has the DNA TGCGCCAGCAGCCAAGTGACAGTGACCTGGAATTCACCCCTCCACTTT.

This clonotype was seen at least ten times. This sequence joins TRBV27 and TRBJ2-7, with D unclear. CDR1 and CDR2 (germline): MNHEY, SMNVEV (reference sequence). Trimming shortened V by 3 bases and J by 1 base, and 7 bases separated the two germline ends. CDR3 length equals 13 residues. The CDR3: CASSFGGSYEQYF. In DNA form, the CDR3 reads TGTGCCAGCAGTTTTGGTGGGTCCTACGAGCAGTACTTC.

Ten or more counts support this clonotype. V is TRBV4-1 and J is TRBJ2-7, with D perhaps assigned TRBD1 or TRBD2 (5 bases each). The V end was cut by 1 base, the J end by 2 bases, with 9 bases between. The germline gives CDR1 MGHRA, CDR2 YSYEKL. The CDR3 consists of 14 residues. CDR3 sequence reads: CASSQGVGAYEQYF. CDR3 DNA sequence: TGCGCCAGCAGCCAAGGAGTGGGGGCCTACGAGCAGTACTTC.

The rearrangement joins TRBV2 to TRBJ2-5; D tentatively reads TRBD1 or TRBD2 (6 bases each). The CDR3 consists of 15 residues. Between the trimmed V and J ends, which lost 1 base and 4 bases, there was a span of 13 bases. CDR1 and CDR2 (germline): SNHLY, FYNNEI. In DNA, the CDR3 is TGTGCCAGCAGTGAAGGTGGAGGGGGAGGAGAGACCCAGTACTTC. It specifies CASSEGGGGGETQYF.

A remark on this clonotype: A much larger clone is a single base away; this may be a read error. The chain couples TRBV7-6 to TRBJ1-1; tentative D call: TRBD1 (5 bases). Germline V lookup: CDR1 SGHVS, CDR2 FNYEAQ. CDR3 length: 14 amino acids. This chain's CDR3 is CASSVGTANTEASF. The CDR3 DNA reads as TGTGCCAGCAGCGTGGGGACCGCAAACACTGAAGCTTCCTTT.

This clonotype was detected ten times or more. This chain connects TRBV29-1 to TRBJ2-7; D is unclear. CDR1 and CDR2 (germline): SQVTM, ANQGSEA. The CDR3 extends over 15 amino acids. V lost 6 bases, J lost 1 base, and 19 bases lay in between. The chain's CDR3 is CSVRPRGAGSYEQYF. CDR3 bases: TGCAGCGTCAGGCCCCGAGGAGCAGGATCCTACGAGCAGTACTTC.

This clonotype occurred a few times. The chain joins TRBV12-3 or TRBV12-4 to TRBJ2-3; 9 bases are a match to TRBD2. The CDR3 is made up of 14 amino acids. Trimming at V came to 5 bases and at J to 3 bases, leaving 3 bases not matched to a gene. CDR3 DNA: TGTGCCAGCAGTCGAGCGGGAGGAACAGATACGCAGTATTTT. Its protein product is CASSRAGGTDTQYF.

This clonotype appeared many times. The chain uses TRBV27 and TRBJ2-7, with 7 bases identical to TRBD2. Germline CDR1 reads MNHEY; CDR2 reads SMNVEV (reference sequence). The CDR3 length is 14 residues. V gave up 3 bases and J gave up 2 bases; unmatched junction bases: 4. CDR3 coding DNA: TGTGCCAGCAGTTTTTCGCGGGGGACCTACGAGCAGTACTTC. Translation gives CASSFSRGTYEQYF.

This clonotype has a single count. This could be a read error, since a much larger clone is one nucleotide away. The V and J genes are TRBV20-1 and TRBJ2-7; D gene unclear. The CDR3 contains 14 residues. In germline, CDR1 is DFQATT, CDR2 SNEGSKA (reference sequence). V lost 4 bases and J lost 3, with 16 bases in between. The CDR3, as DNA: TGCAGTGCTACGGGTTCTGGTTTTTTCTACGAGCAGTACTTC. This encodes CSATGSGFFYEQYF.

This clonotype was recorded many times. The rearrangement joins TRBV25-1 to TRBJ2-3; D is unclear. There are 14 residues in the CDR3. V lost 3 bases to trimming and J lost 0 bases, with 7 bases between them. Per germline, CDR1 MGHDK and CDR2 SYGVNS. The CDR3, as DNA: TGTGCCAGCAGTGACCCCTATAGCACAGATACGCAGTATTTT. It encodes CASSDPYSTDTQYF.

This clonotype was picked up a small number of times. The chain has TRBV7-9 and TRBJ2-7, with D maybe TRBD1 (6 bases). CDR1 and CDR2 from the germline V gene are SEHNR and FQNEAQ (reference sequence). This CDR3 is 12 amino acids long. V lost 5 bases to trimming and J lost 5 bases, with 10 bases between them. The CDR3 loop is CASSAQGHEQYF. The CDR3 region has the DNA TGTGCCAGCAGCGCACAGGGACACGAGCAGTACTTC.

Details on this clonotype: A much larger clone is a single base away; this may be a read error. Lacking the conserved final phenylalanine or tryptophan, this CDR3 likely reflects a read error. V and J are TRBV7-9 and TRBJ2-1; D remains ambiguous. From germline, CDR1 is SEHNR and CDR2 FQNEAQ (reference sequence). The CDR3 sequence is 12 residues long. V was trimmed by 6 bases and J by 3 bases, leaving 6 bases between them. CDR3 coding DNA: TGTGCCAGCAGTGCTGACTACAATGAGCAGTTCTCC. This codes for CASSADYNEQFS.

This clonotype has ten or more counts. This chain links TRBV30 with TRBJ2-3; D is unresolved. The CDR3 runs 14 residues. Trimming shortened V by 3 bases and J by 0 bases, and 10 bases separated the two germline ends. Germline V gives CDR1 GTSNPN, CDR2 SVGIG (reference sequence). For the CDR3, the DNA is TGTGCCTGGAGCGCACTTGCTAGCACAGATACGCAGTATTTT. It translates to CAWSALASTDTQYF.

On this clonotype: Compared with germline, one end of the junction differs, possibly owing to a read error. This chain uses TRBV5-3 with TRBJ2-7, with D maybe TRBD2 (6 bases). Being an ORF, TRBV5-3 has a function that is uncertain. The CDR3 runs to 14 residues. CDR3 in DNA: TGTGCCAGCAGCGCTCCGGGACTGACCTACGCGCAGTACTTC. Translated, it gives CASSAPGLTYAQYF.

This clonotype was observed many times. CDR3 DNA sequence: TGTGCCAGCAGCTACCTTTCAGGGGGCTACGAGCAGTACTTC. Encoded protein: CASSYLSGGYEQYF. This chain links TRBV13 with TRBJ2-7, with 7 bases matching TRBD1. V trimming: 4 bases; J trimming: 3 bases; junction bases outside the gene matches: 6. The CDR3 length is 14 residues. From germline, CDR1 is PRHDT and CDR2 FYEKMQ (reference sequence).

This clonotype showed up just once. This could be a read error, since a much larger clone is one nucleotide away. CDR3: CASSLSRGPYERYF. In DNA, the CDR3 is TGTGCCAGCAGTTTGTCCAGGGGACCCTACGAGCGGTACTTC. The chain carries TRBV27 and TRBJ2-7; possible D gene TRBD1, 6 bases. This CDR3 region has 14 residues. CDR1 and CDR2 from the germline V gene are MNHEY and SMNVEV (reference sequence).

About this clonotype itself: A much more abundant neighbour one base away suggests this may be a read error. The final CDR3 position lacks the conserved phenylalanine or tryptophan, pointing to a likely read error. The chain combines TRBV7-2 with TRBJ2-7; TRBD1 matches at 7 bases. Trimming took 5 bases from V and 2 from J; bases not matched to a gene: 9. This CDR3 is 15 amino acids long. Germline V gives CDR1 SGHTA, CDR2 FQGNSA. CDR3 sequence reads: CASSQGRTGTYEQYL. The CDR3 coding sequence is TGTGCCAGCAGCCAGGGAAGGACAGGTACCTACGAGCAGTACCTC.

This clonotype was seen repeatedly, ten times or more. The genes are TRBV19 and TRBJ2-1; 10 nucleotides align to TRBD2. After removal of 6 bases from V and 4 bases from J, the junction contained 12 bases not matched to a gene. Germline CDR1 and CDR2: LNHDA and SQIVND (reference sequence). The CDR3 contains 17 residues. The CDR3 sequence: CASSPWLAGEAYNEQFF. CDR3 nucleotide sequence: TGTGCCAGTAGCCCCTGGCTAGCGGGAGAAGCATACAATGAGCAGTTCTTC.

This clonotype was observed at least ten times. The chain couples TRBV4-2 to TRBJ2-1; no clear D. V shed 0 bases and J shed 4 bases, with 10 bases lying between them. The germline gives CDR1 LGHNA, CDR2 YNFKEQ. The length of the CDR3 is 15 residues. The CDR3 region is CASSQEVTIYNEQFF. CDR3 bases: TGTGCCAGCAGCCAAGAGGTCACTATTTACAATGAGCAGTTCTTC.

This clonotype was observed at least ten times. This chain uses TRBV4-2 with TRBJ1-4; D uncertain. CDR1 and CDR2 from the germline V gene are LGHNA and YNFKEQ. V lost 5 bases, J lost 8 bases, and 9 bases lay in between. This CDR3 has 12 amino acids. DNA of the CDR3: TGTGCCAGCAGCAGGGATGGAGAAAAACTGTTTTTT. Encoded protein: CASSRDGEKLFF.